This T cell receptor (beta chain) was captured in a study of blood T cell repertoires in COVID-19. TCRdb's table, derived via immunoSEQ multiplex PCR, lists solely in-frame clones and lacks some. The sample includes hundreds of thousands of clones, approximately 90% of them seen just once. The CDR3 extends over 12 amino acids. Germline V gene sequence: CDR1 MDHEN, CDR2 SYDVKM. V was shortened by 2 bases and J by 4 bases, with 3 bases between the two germline ends. This clonotype was obtained from a man aged 30-40 years who had recovered from COVID-19. Material: PBMCs or T cells enriched from blood (not recorded which). The chain joins TRBV28 to TRBJ1-5; no definite D call. CDR3 nucleotide sequence: TGTGCCAGCAGTTTACTGAATCAGCCCCAGCATTTT. This codes for CASSLLNQPQHF.